This TCR beta chain emerged from a study of vaccination and CD4 T cells after COVID-19 (dated by TCRdb to about 2022). In the study overall: Every convalescent patient had a positive nasal swab PCR test for SARS-CoV-2, with mild disease in several patients and severe disease in one. Post-COVID blood samples from convalescent patients were collected a median of about 100 days after diagnosis, with a range of 35 to 161 days. Post-vaccine blood samples were taken a median of 72 days after the second vaccine dose, with a range of 14 to 241 days. In ten to eleven COVID-19 convalescent patients and a handful of infection-naive healthy vaccine recipients, the spike-specific CD4+ TCR repertoire before mRNA vaccination was compared with the repertoire after mRNA vaccination. The convalescent cohort comprised six males and four females, including two Hispanic individuals, seven Caucasians, two Asians and one multiracial person. Culture stimuli were overlapping spike peptide pools from SARS-CoV-2 and from the common cold coronaviruses HCoV-NL63, HCoV-OC43 and HCoV-229E. Control cultures received a CEFX viral epitope pool as the positive control, an HIV-1 Nef peptide pool as the negative control, or no peptide. Two doses of either the Pfizer-BioNTech BNT162b2 vaccine (n=8) or the Moderna mRNA-1273 vaccine (n=2) were administered to participants.

Taken with the paper, the label for treatment or condition translates to: approximately 10-day PBMC culture with coronavirus spike peptide pools or control peptides (ViraFEST assay). The ViraFEST assay was used in the study, in which antigen-specific T cells were expanded with peptide pools and expanded clonotypes were subsequently identified by TCR sequencing. The positive SARS-CoV-2 PCR tests of the convalescent patients were dated from March to December 2020, before the Alpha, Beta and Delta variants emerged in the United States. Each well held 2 million to 2.5 million PBMCs cultured with roughly 10 ug/ml peptide pools in IMDM containing 5% human AB serum and 9 to 10 IU/ml IL-2. Half of the culture medium was replaced with fresh IL-2-containing medium on days 3 and 7. Once the cells had been in culture for 9 to 10 days, the EasySep CD4+ T cell isolation kit was used to isolate CD4+ T cells by negative selection. Ficoll-Paque Plus gradient centrifugation was used to isolate PBMCs from whole blood, and the isolated PBMCs were then either used fresh or cryopreserved at -140C. Triplicate wells were generally used for each culture condition.

Receptor amplification or capture employed PCR. TCR sequencing of DNA from cultured CD4+ T cells used the Oncomine TCR Beta short-read assay at the Johns Hopkins FTIC core. Genomic DNA was extracted from the cultured CD4+ T cells with the QIAamp micro DNA kit. Oncomine TCR Beta libraries made from cultured CD4+ T cells were pooled using unique dual indexes and sequenced on an Illumina iSeq 100. Per the source publication's procedure: Non-productive sequences were filtered out, and CDR3s that did not start with C, did not end with F or W, or were shorter than 7 amino acids were discarded. The MANAFEST web application was used to identify antigen-specific clonotypes by comparing peptide-stimulated wells against reference wells and other culture wells. An FDR below 0.05, an odds ratio above 5, and a productive frequency above 0.1% in at least two of three replicate wells were required for clones to be considered positive. Clonotypes that were significantly expanded in both SARS-CoV-2 spike wells and at least one common cold coronavirus spike condition were defined as cross-reactive. CDR3 homology was assessed with Levenshtein distances (stringdist) and unrooted phylogenetic trees (ape) in R version 3.6.1. TCRdb cleaned the public reads at Q25 with fastp, built clones with MiXCR and kept in-frame beta chains. Each record represents a unique CDR3 protein, reported with the most common genes and DNA among its rows. These V and J calls are TCRdb output, not the study's own analysis. For this sample there are about 15,000 distinct CDR3 sequences; about 50% appear just once. Roughly 7% of the sample comes from the top ten.

Including cysteine and phenylalanine, the CDR3 has 15 amino acids. The CDR3 DNA has 45 bases and is translated from base 1. Trimmed from V: 1 base; trimmed from J: 5 bases; junction bases lacking a gene match: 7. Per the germline V gene, SGHVS is the CDR1 and FQNEAQ is the CDR2. This clonotype was detected only a few times. Its antigen is unknown. No base quality information exists; no much larger clone differs at one position. Results and caveats for the whole study, not just this receptor: In convalescent patients, a median 86.3% of post-vaccine SARS-CoV-2-reactive clones were detected only after vaccination, suggesting vaccine-specific priming. Of the vaccine-specific clones in convalescent patients, 304 of 307, or nearly all, reacted only to SARS-CoV-2 spike and did not cross-react with common cold coronaviruses. Relatively few convalescent patients were included in the study, and early timepoints after natural infection were not analyzed. The median count of SARS-CoV-2-reactive clonotypes went up from 20 to 25 after infection to 35 to 40 after vaccination, although the change was not significant.

This sequence originates from a human donor who had recovered from COVID-19. Sequenced sample: CD4+ T cells from blood, cultured in vitro. The chain was built from TRBV7-8 and TRBJ2-5; 7 of the junction bases match TRBD2. CDR3 loop: CASSLDLGGTETQYF. The DNA reads TGTGCCAGCAGCTTAGACTTGGGGGGGACGGAGACCCAGTACTTC.